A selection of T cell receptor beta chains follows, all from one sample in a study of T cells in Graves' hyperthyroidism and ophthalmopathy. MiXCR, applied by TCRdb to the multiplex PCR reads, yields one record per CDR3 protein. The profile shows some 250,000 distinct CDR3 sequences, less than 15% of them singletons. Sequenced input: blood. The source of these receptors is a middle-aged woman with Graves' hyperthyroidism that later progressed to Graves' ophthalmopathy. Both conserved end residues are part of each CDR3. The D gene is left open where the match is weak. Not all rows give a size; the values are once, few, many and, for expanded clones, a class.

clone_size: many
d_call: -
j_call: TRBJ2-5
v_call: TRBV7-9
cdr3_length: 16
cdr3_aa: CASSRRDRLSQETQYF
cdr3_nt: TGTGCCAGCAGCAGGCGGGACCGCTTGTCCCAAGAGACCCAGTACTTC

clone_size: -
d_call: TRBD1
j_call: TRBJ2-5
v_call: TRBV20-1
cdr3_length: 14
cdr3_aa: CSATRDRGEETQYF
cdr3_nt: TGCAGTGCTACAAGGGACAGGGGAGAAGAGACCCAGTACTTC

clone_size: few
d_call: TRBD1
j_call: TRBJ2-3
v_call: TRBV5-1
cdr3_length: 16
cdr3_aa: CASSYQGQGRADTQYF
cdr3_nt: TGCGCCAGCAGCTACCAGGGACAGGGGAGAGCGGATACGCAGTATTTT

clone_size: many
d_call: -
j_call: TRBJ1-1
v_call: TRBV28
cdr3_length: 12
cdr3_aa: CASRPLRQEAFF
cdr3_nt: TGTGCCAGCAGACCACTTAGGCAGGAAGCTTTCTTT

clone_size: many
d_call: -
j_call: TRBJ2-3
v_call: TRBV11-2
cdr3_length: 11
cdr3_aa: CASSPSDTQYF
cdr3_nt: TGTGCCAGCAGCCCCTCGGATACGCAGTATTTT

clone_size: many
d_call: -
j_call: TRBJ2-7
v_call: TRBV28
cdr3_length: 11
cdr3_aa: CASSSGHEQYF
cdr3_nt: TGTGCCAGCAGTTCCGGACACGAGCAGTACTTC

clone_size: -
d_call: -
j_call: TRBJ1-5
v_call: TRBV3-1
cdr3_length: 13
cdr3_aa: CASSPGRSMAQHF
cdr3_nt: TGTGCCAGCAGCCCGGGGAGGAGCATGGCCCAGCATTTT

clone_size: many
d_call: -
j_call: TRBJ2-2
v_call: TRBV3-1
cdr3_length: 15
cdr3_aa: CASSQGGSNTGELFF
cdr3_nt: TGTGCCAGCAGCCAAGGGGGCTCGAACACCGGGGAGCTGTTTTTT

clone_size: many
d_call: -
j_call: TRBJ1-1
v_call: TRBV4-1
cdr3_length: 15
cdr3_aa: CASRRSGSRDTEAFF
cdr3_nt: TGCGCCAGCAGACGATCCGGGAGCAGGGACACTGAAGCTTTCTTT

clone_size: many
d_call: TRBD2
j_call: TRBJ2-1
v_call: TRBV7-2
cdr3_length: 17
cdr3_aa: CASSLVTGLAGAGEQFF
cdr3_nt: TGTGCCAGCAGCTTAGTTACTGGGCTAGCGGGAGCGGGTGAGCAGTTCTTC

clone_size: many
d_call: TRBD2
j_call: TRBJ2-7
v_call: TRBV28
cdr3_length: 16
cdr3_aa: CASSSPPGLAGLGQYF
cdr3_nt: TGTGCCAGCAGCTCTCCCCCGGGACTAGCGGGATTAGGGCAGTACTTC

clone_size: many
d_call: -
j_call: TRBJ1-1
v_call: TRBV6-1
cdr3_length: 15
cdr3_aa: CASSPRGPGLTEAFF
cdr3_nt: TGTGCCAGCAGTCCTCGGGGCCCTGGGCTCACTGAAGCTTTCTTT

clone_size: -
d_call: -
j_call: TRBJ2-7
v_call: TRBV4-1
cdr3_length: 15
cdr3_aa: CASSQSVGGWYEQYF
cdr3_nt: TGCGCCAGCAGCCAATCGGTTGGGGGGTGGTACGAGCAGTACTTC

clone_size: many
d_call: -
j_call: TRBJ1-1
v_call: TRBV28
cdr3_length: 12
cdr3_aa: CASSPRASGAFF
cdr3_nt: TGTGCCAGCAGTCCCAGGGCGAGTGGAGCTTTCTTT

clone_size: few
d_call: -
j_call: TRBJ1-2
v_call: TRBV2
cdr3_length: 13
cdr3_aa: CARVGGIQDGYTF
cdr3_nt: TGTGCCAGGGTGGGAGGGATCCAGGATGGCTACACCTTC

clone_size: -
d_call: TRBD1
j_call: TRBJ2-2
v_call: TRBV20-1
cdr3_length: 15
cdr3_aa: CSARETTGNPGELFF
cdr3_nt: TGCAGTGCTAGAGAGACGACAGGGAATCCCGGGGAGCTGTTTTTT

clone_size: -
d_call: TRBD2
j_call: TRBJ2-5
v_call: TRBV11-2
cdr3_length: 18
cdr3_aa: CASSLVGLAGVKGETQYF
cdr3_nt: TGTGCCAGCAGCTTAGTTGGACTAGCGGGAGTTAAGGGAGAGACCCAGTACTTC

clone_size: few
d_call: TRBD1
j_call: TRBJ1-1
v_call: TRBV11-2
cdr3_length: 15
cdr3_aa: CASRTPGQKNTGAFF
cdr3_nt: TGTGCCAGCAGGACCCCGGGACAGAAGAACACTGGAGCTTTCTTT

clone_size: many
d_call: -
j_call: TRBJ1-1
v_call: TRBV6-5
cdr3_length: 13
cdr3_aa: CASSYSVGTEAFF
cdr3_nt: TGTGCCAGCAGTTACTCGGTGGGCACTGAAGCTTTCTTT

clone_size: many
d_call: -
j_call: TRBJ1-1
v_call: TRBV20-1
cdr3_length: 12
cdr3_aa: CSGWSMNTEAFF
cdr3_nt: TGCAGTGGATGGTCGATGAACACTGAAGCTTTCTTT

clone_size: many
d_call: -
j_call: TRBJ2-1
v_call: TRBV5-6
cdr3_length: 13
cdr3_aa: CASSLREYNEQFF
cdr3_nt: TGTGCCAGCAGCTTGAGGGAGTATAATGAGCAGTTCTTC

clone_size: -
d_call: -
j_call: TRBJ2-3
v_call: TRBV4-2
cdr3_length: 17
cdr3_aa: CASSQDRVKGGTGTQYF
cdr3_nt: TGTGCCAGCAGCCAAGATCGGGTCAAAGGAGGAACGGGTACGCAGTATTTT

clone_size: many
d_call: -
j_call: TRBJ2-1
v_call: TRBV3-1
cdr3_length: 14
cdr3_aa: CASSQDWQTYEQFF
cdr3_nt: TGTGCCAGCAGCCAAGATTGGCAGACCTACGAGCAGTTCTTC

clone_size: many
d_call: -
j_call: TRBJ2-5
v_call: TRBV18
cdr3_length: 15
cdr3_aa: CASSQNRQSQETQYF
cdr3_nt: TGTGCCAGCTCACAAAACAGACAGTCCCAAGAGACCCAGTACTTC

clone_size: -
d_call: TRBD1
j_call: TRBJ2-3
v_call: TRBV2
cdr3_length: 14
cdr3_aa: CASSPGTDTDTQYF
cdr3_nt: TGTGCCAGCAGTCCCGGGACAGACACAGATACGCAGTATTTT

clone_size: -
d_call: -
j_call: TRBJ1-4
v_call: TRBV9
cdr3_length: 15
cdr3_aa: CASSPDGGGRGELFF
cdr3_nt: TGTGCCAGCAGCCCCGACGGGGGAGGAAGGGGAGAACTGTTTTTT

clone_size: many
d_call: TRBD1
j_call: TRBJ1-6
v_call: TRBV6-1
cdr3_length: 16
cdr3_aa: CASSSPLDRVHSPLHF
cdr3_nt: TGTGCCAGCAGCAGCCCCCTGGACAGGGTTCACTCACCCCTCCACTTT

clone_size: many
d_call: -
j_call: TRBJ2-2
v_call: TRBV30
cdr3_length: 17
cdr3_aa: CAWKGGFRESYAGELFF
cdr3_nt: TGTGCCTGGAAGGGGGGTTTTCGGGAGTCCTACGCCGGGGAGCTGTTTTTT

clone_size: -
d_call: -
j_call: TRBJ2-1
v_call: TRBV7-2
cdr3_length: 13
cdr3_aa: CASTDPGLFEQFF
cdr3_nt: TGTGCCAGCACCGACCCGGGACTCTTTGAGCAGTTCTTC

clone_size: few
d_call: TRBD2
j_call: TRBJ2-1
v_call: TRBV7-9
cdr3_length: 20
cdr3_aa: CASSLARRTSGEMGGDEQFF
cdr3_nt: TGTGCCAGCAGCTTAGCGAGAAGGACTAGCGGCGAGATGGGGGGCGATGAGCAGTTCTTC

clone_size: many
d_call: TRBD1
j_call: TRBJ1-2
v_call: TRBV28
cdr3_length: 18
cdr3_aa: CASSLFPGTVNLNYGYTF
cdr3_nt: TGTGCCAGCAGTTTATTTCCCGGGACAGTCAATCTTAACTATGGCTACACCTTC